A single sample is the source of the 27 T cell receptor beta chains below, sequenced in a study of vaccination and CD4 T cells after COVID-19. The antigens of these receptors remain unknown. The Oncomine TCR Beta short-read assay sequenced DNA from cultured CD4+ T cells. TCRdb reprocessed the PCR reads via MiXCR and lists one record per CDR3 protein. Of 9,500 to 15,000 distinct CDR3 sequences in the sample, over 20% were seen once. Treatment reported: approximately 9-day PBMC culture with coronavirus spike peptide pools or control peptides (ViraFEST assay). Sequenced here: CD4+ T cells from blood, cultured in vitro, sampled before SARS-CoV-2 vaccination. These receptors were taken from a human donor who received a COVID-19 vaccine.

The rearrangement uses TRBV12-3 or TRBV12-4 and TRBJ1-1, with D possibly matching TRBD1 (6 bases). The CDR3 extends over 14 amino acids. Deletions cut 5 bases from V and 7 bases from J, with 17 bases between. The CDR3 spells CASSPRTEQVEAFF. In DNA, the CDR3 is TGTGCCAGCAGTCCTAGGACAGAGCAGGTTGAAGCTTTCTTT.

This clonotype was found a few times. The rearrangement joins TRBV12-3 or TRBV12-4 to TRBJ2-1; the match to TRBD2 covers 12 bases. V was clipped by 3 bases and J by 9 bases; unmatched bases: 6. The CDR3 totals 15 residues. CDR3 sequence reads: CASSFETSGGSEQFF. In DNA, the CDR3 is TGTGCCAGCAGTTTTGAGACTAGCGGGGGCTCTGAGCAGTTCTTC.

In nucleotides, the CDR3 is TGCGCCAGCAGCTTACCCGGGGAGCTGTTTTTT. Protein sequence: CASSLPGELFF. The chain combines TRBV4-1 with TRBJ2-2; unclear D gene. The germline gives CDR1 MGHRA, CDR2 YSYEKL. The CDR3 has 11 amino acids. V lost 5 bases and J 6 bases, leaving 4 bases between the germline ends.

Relative to its sample, this clonotype is medium-sized (0.01 to 0.1%). This chain joins TRBV2 and TRBJ1-2; D is ambiguous. Germline-derived CDR1 and CDR2 are SNHLY and FYNNEI. V was cut by 4 bases and J by 3 bases, with 12 bases left in between. The CDR3 is 14 residues long. Here the CDR3 DNA reads TGTGCCAGCAGTGTTGAGGGAGGTGACTATGGCTACACCTTC. Translating it yields CASSVEGGDYGYTF.

The rearrangement uses TRBV29-1 and TRBJ1-5; D remains ambiguous. V lost 4 bases to trimming and J lost 0 bases, with 7 bases between them. Per germline, CDR1 SQVTM and CDR2 ANQGSEA. This CDR3 is 13 amino acids long. CDR3 residues: CSVADGSNQPQHF. The CDR3 DNA sequence: TGCAGCGTTGCCGACGGTAGCAATCAGCCCCAGCATTTT.

J is TRBJ2-7 and V is TRBV14; a possible D gene is TRBD1 (5 bases). This CDR3 contains 15 residues. Germline assignment: CDR1 SGHDN and CDR2 FVKESK. The V end lost 0 bases, the J end lost 0 bases, and 9 bases lay between the germline ends. The CDR3 sequence: CASSQDETASYEQYF. The DNA for the CDR3 is TGTGCCAGCAGCCAAGACGAGACAGCCTCCTACGAGCAGTACTTC. Combining the CDR3 with reference TRBV14 and TRBJ2-7 gives the whole variable domain EAGVTQFPSHSVIEKGQTVTLRCDPISGHDNLYWYRRVMGKEIKFLLHFVKESKQDESGMPNNRFLAERTGGTYSTLKVQPAELEDSGVYFCASSQDETASYEQYFGPGTRLTVT.

This clonotype was seen more than once but under ten times. This rearrangement joins TRBV19 to TRBJ2-3, with 8 bases fitting TRBD1. The CDR3 is made up of 15 amino acids. V was clipped by 2 bases and J by 0 bases; unmatched bases: 1. The germline V gene encodes CDR1 LNHDA and CDR2 SQIVND (reference sequence). In DNA, the CDR3 is TGTGCCAGTAGTATACAGGGGGCTAGCACAGATACGCAGTATTTT. It is translated as CASSIQGASTDTQYF.

The rearrangement links TRBV5-1 to TRBJ1-6; TRBD1 aligns across 9 bases. The germline V gene has CDR1 SGHRS and CDR2 YFSETQ. With 4 bases clipped from V and 7 bases from J, the junction kept 6 bases outside the gene matches. This CDR3 has 15 amino acids. CDR3 nucleotide sequence: TGCGCCAGCAGCGTAGGACAGGGGCAAAATTCACCCCTCCACTTT. This gives the protein CASSVGQGQNSPLHF.

This clonotype was seen more than once but under ten times. The chain's CDR3 is CASSSGWTGELFF. The CDR3 region has the DNA TGTGCCAGCAGCTCCGGTTGGACCGGGGAGCTGTTTTTT. This chain links TRBV7-3 with TRBJ2-2, with D unclear. This CDR3 is 13 amino acids long. V was cut by 4 bases and J by 5 bases, with 8 bases left in between. In germline, CDR1 is SGHTA, CDR2 FQGTGA.

The rearrangement joins TRBV7-9 to TRBJ1-1; D is unclear. The CDR3 is 12 amino acids. Germline V gives CDR1 SEHNR, CDR2 FQNEAQ (reference sequence). V lost 3 bases and J 1 base, leaving 3 bases between the germline ends. The CDR3 nucleotides read TGTGCCAGCAGCTTTCCGAACACTGAAGCTTTCTTT. Residues: CASSFPNTEAFF.

The chain couples TRBV2 to TRBJ2-5; 7 bases line up with TRBD2. This CDR3 comprises 14 residues. Germline V gene data show CDR1 as SNHLY and CDR2 as FYNNEI. V lost 6 bases to trimming and J lost 4 bases; unmatched junction nucleotides: 8. CDR3 amino acids: CASRPNWGGETQYF. In nucleotides, the CDR3 is TGTGCCAGCAGGCCTAACTGGGGGGGAGAGACCCAGTACTTC.

The V gene is TRBV6-5, the J gene TRBJ2-5; D is ambiguous. The germline gives CDR1 MNHEY, CDR2 SVGAGI. CDR3 length: 14 residues. Trimming shortened V by 0 bases and J by 1 base, and 6 bases separated the two germline ends. The DNA for the CDR3 is TGTGCCAGCAGTTACTCCCAGATCCAAGAGACCCAGTACTTC. Translating it yields CASSYSQIQETQYF.

V and J are TRBV9 and TRBJ2-3; 8 bases fit TRBD2. The CDR3 is 13 amino acids. Germline V lookup: CDR1 SGDLS, CDR2 YYNGEE. V was pared by 3 bases and J by 6 bases, with 3 bases of the junction left unmatched. The chain's CDR3 is CASSERLADTQYF. CDR3 DNA sequence: TGTGCCAGCAGCGAGCGACTAGCGGATACGCAGTATTTT. The variable domain in full, completed from reference TRBV9 and TRBJ2-3, reads DSGVTQTPKHLITATGQRVTLRCSPRSGDLSVYWYQQSLDQGLQFLIQYYNGEERAKGNILERFSAQQFPDLHSELNLSSLELGDSALYFCASSERLADTQYFGPGTRLTVL.

In this sample, this clonotype turned up a few times. The chain has TRBV9 and TRBJ2-5; either TRBD1 or TRBD2 may fit D (7 bases each). The CDR3 is made up of 15 amino acids. V shed 3 bases and J shed 5 bases, with 17 bases lying between them. Germline loops: CDR1 SGDLS, CDR2 YYNGEE. CDR3 bases: TGTGCCAGCAGCGACCAGGGGGGGCCTTTGGAGACCCAGTACTTC. It encodes CASSDQGGPLETQYF.

This clonotype is medium-sized within its sample. The chain joins TRBV27 to TRBJ1-6, with a tentative D call TRBD1 (6 bases). The CDR3 has 15 residues. CDR1 and CDR2 from the germline V gene are MNHEY and SMNVEV (reference sequence). V gave up 5 bases and J gave up 5 bases, with 13 bases separating them. The CDR3 region is CASSGGGWNNSPLHF. CDR3 sequence (DNA): TGTGCCAGCAGTGGGGGGGGCTGGAATAATTCACCCCTCCACTTT.

The V gene is TRBV11-3, the J gene TRBJ2-5, with TRBD2 matching 9 bases. The germline gives CDR1 SGHNT, CDR2 YENEEA. Trimming cost V 1 base and J 4 bases; bases outside gene matches: 7. The CDR3 is 16 residues long. Written as DNA, the CDR3 is TGTGCCAGCAGCTTAGTTCTAGCGGGGCGCTCAGAGACCCAGTACTTC. It is translated as CASSLVLAGRSETQYF. The complete variable domain, with remaining parts taken from reference TRBV11-3 and TRBJ2-5, reads EAGVVQSPRYKIIEKKQPVAFWCNPISGHNTLYWYLQNLGQGPELLIRYENEEAVDDSQLPKDRFSAERLKGVDSTLKIQPAELGDSAVYLCASSLVLAGRSETQYFGPGTRLLVL.

A note on this clonotype: A much more abundant neighbour one base away suggests this may be a read error. This chain links TRBV19 with TRBJ1-1; no clear D gene. Germline V gives CDR1 LNHDA, CDR2 SQIVND (reference sequence). Trimming pared 7 bases from V and 4 bases from J, leaving 7 bases between. This CDR3 has 11 amino acids. The CDR3 reads CASMSFTEAFF. DNA of the CDR3: TGTGCCAGTATGAGCTTCACTGAAGCTTTCTTT. Looking up the rest from reference TRBV19 and TRBJ1-1 gives the full variable domain: DGGITQSPKYLFRKEGQNVTLSCEQNLNHDAMYWYRQDPGQGLRLIYYSQIVNDFQKGDIAEGYSVSREKKESFPLTVTSAQKNPTAFYLCASMSFTEAFFGQGTRLTVV.

This rearrangement joins TRBV14 to TRBJ2-1, with a possible D match to TRBD1 (5 bases). Looked up from germline, CDR1 is SGHDN and CDR2 is FVKESK. V was clipped by 0 bases and J by 8 bases, with 11 bases between them. There are 14 residues in the CDR3. The DNA for the CDR3 is TGTGCCAGCAGCCAAGACGTAGGGGATCATGAGCAGTTCTTC. Residues: CASSQDVGDHEQFF. The complete variable domain, with remaining parts taken from reference TRBV14 and TRBJ2-1, reads EAGVTQFPSHSVIEKGQTVTLRCDPISGHDNLYWYRRVMGKEIKFLLHFVKESKQDESGMPNNRFLAERTGGTYSTLKVQPAELEDSGVYFCASSQDVGDHEQFFGPGTRLTVL.

This clonotype was seen a handful of times. The J gene is TRBJ1-1, the V gene TRBV27; 7 positions agree with TRBD1. V shed 7 bases and J 0 bases; nucleotides not matched to a gene: 8. This CDR3 has 15 residues. Germline loops: CDR1 MNHEY, CDR2 SMNVEV (reference sequence). The CDR3 reads CASNPGQLLNTEAFF. CDR3 coding DNA: TGTGCCAGCAACCCGGGACAGCTGTTGAACACTGAAGCTTTCTTT.

This clonotype has a handful of counts. The J gene is TRBJ2-7, the V gene TRBV7-6; weak D call: TRBD1 (6 bases). CDR1 is SGHVS, CDR2 FNYEAQ, per germline. The ends were cut back, 3 bases at V and 3 bases at J, with 9 bases in the middle. There are 13 residues in the CDR3. In DNA, the CDR3 is TGTGCCAGCAGCTTCGCCAGGGGCTACGAGCAGTACTTC. It codes for CASSFARGYEQYF.

The chain employs TRBV27 and TRBJ1-5; D is perhaps TRBD1 (6 bases). The CDR3 is 15 amino acids. The germline gives CDR1 MNHEY, CDR2 SMNVEV (reference sequence). The V end lost 1 base, the J end lost 2 bases, and 9 bases lay between the germline ends. The CDR3: CASSLLAGGNQPQHF. The DNA for the CDR3 is TGTGCCAGCAGTTTATTAGCAGGGGGCAATCAGCCCCAGCATTTT.

This clonotype was detected a few times. V gene TRBV6-1 combines with J gene TRBJ1-4, with D perhaps matching TRBD1 (6 bases). V lost 3 bases, J lost 4 bases, and 12 bases lay in between. Germline V CDR1 and CDR2: MNHNS, SASEGT. This CDR3 region has 15 residues. CDR3 sequence: CASSDPGHFNEKLFF. CDR3 DNA: TGTGCCAGCAGTGACCCGGGACACTTTAATGAAAAACTGTTTTTT.

A few counts support this clonotype. Here the CDR3 reads CASEQRAGLGYGYTF. In nucleotides, the CDR3 is TGTGCCTCAGAGCAACGAGCCGGTTTGGGCTATGGCTACACCTTC. This chain connects TRBV30 to TRBJ1-2; D gene uncertain. Trimming took off 7 bases at V and 4 bases at J, with 22 bases between the two ends. Germline V gene lookup returns CDR1 GTSNPN and CDR2 SVGIG (reference sequence). This CDR3 region has 15 residues.

By share, this clonotype counts as medium-sized. The genes are TRBV7-8 and TRBJ1-2; maybe TRBD1 (5 bases). Trimming stripped 1 base from V and 2 bases from J, with 11 bases between. This CDR3 has 15 amino acids. The germline V gene encodes CDR1 SGHVS and CDR2 FQNEAQ. Written as DNA, the CDR3 is TGTGCCAGCAGCTTAGTGCAGGGACTAAACTATGGCTACACCTTC. Its protein is CASSLVQGLNYGYTF.

The chain is built from TRBV20-1 and TRBJ1-1, with TRBD1 matching 8 bases. Per the germline V gene, CDR1 is DFQATT and CDR2 is SNEGSKA (reference sequence). CDR3 length equals 15 residues. The V gene end was trimmed by 7 bases and the J gene end by 2 bases; junction bases not matched to a gene: 12. CDR3 nucleotide sequence: TGCAGTGTTGATGGGGGACAGGTTGGCAACACTGAAGCTTTCTTT. Its protein is CSVDGGQVGNTEAFF.

The genes are TRBV12-5 and TRBJ2-7; D is perhaps TRBD1 or TRBD2 (6 bases each). The CDR3 runs to 14 residues. V lost 6 bases and J lost 2, with 14 bases in between. In germline, CDR1 is LGHNT, CDR2 FRNRAP. The CDR3 nucleotides read TGTGCTAGTGGGCGGGACATTAGACCCTACGAGCAGTACTTC. Residues: CASGRDIRPYEQYF.

This rearrangement joins TRBV5-6 to TRBJ2-1, with TRBD2 identical over 8 bases. V was pared by 4 bases and J by 4 bases, with 4 bases of the junction left unmatched. The length of the CDR3 is 14 residues. Germline loops: CDR1 SGHDT, CDR2 YYEEEE. DNA of the CDR3: TGTGCCAGCAGCGCGGGACTAGTTTACAATGAGCAGTTCTTC. Amino acid sequence: CASSAGLVYNEQFF.